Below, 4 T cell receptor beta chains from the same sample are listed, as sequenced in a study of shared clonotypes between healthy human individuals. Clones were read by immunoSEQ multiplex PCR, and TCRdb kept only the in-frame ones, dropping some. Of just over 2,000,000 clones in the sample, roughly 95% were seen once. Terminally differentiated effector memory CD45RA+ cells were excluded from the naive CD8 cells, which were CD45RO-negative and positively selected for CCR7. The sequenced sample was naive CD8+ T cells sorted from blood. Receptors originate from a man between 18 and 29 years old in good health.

The chain's CDR3 is CASSPPGWETQYF. CDR3 coding DNA: TGTGCCAGCAGCCCCCCGGGCTGGGAGACCCAGTACTTC. This sequence joins TRBV25-1 and TRBJ2-5; D not resolved. Looked up from germline, CDR1 is MGHDK and CDR2 is SYGVNS. This CDR3 is built from 13 residues. Trimming left V 6 bases short and J 5 bases short, with 13 bases between.

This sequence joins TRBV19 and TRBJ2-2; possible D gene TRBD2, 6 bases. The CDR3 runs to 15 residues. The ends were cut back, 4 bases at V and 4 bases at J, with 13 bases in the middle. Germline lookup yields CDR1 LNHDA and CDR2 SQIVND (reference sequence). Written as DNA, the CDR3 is TGTGCCAGTAGTACCAGACTAGTTTCCACCGGGGAGCTGTTTTTT. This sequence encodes CASSTRLVSTGELFF.

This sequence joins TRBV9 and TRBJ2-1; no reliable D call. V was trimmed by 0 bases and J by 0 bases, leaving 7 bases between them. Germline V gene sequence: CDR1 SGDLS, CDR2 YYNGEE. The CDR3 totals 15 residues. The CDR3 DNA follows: TGTGCCAGCAGCGTAGATATGAGCTCCTACAATGAGCAGTTCTTC. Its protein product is CASSVDMSSYNEQFF.

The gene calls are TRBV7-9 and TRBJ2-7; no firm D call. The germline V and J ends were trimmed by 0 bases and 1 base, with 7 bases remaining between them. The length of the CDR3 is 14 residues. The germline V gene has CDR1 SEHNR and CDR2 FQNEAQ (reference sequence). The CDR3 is CASSLAHGSYEQYF. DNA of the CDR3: TGTGCCAGCAGCTTAGCCCATGGGTCCTACGAGCAGTACTTC.